This TCR beta chain was documented in a study of T cells after yellow fever vaccination. The J segment lost 4 bases and the V segment lost 6 bases, leaving 9 bases of the junction unmatched. Germline lookup yields CDR1 WSHSY and CDR2 SAAADI. The CDR3 spans 15 residues. Using its own MiXCR run on the 5' RACE reads, TCRdb lists one record per CDR3 protein. The sample includes around 530,000 distinct CDR3 sequences, about a sixth of them seen just once. This clonotype was found a few times. The sample was PBMCs, taken 5 days after the first yellow fever vaccination. The chain uses TRBV10-2 and TRBJ2-7; 10 bases are a match to TRBD1. The TCR sequence derives from a man aged 18-30 years who received the YFV17D yellow fever vaccine. The CDR3 DNA is TGCGCCAGCAGCGACCGGGACAGGGGCATGTACGAGCAGTACTTC. Translation: CASSDRDRGMYEQYF.